These 8 T cell receptor beta chains share one sample of origin, sequenced in a study of regulatory and conventional T cells in RAG deficiency. Conventional CD4+ T cells were sorted from blood as CD25-low CD127-high cells. Clones were read by immunoSEQ multiplex PCR, and TCRdb kept only the in-frame ones, dropping some. Among more than 40,000 clones, about nine tenths were seen once, and the ten largest hold 0.51%. The sample also formed part of further work on regulatory T cells. That work contributes: Primers: 52 TRBV forward and 13 TRBJ reverse.

Sequencing used CD4+ effector T cells sorted from blood. These receptors all come from a human donor in good health.

The CDR3 region has the DNA TGCGCCAGCAGCTTGGACAGGGGGGATTCACCCCTCCACTTT. This codes for CASSLDRGDSPLHF. The chain is built from TRBV5-1 and TRBJ1-6; 8 bases match TRBD1. Per germline, CDR1 SGHRS and CDR2 YFSETQ. The CDR3 sequence is 14 residues long. Unmatched junction bases numbered 1, after V lost 0 bases and J lost 8 bases.

This chain's CDR3 is CASSVAGGGATRGEKLFF. CDR3 DNA sequence: TGTGCCAGCAGCGTAGCAGGGGGGGGTGCTACCAGGGGTGAAAAACTGTTTTTT. V and J are TRBV9 and TRBJ1-4, with TRBD1 matching over 7 bases. After removal of 0 bases from V and 7 bases from J, the junction contained 15 bases not matched to a gene. The CDR3 extends over 18 amino acids. CDR1 is SGDLS, CDR2 YYNGEE, per germline.

The rearrangement uses TRBV5-4 and TRBJ2-1, with D unresolved. The CDR3 totals 13 residues. V lost 0 bases to trimming and J lost 13 bases, with 14 bases between them. The germline CDR1 and CDR2 sequences are SGHNT and YYREEE (reference sequence). CDR3 amino acids: CASSLDSVSSQFF. CDR3 sequence (DNA): TGTGCCAGCAGCTTGGACTCCGTTAGCAGTCAGTTCTTC.

The genes are TRBV6-5 and TRBJ2-7, with 9 positions matching TRBD1. Losses at the gene ends were 7 bases for V and 3 bases for J; bases not matched to a gene: 4. This CDR3 spans 13 amino acids. Germline CDR1 and CDR2: MNHEY and SVGAGI. This CDR3 is CASNTGGGYEQYF. For the CDR3, the DNA is TGTGCCAGCAACACAGGGGGCGGCTACGAGCAGTACTTC.

The rearrangement uses TRBV6-5 and TRBJ2-7; maybe TRBD2 (5 bases). Germline values: CDR1 MNHEY, CDR2 SVGAGI. V was pared by 7 bases and J by 2 bases, with 15 bases between. This CDR3 comprises 14 residues. The CDR3 reads CASTRAEAPYEQYF. For the CDR3, the DNA is TGTGCCAGCACCCGAGCGGAGGCCCCCTACGAGCAGTACTTC.

CDR3 region: CASSPTVTVPYNEQFF. The CDR3 DNA follows: TGTGCCAGCAGCCCTACGGTAACAGTTCCCTACAATGAGCAGTTCTTC. V and J are TRBV14 and TRBJ2-1; the D is unclear. Germline values: CDR1 SGHDN, CDR2 FVKESK. Trimming removed 4 bases from V and 2 bases from J, with 15 bases in between. The CDR3 length is 16 residues.

The gene calls are TRBV18 and TRBJ2-5; D is unresolved. This CDR3 is 17 amino acids long. Germline V lookup: CDR1 KGHSH, CDR2 LQKENI. Between the trimmed V and J ends, which lost 2 bases and 2 bases, there was a span of 18 bases. CDR3 in amino acids: CASSPIPSLVIQETQYF. The CDR3 DNA follows: TGTGCCAGCTCACCAATTCCTTCCTTGGTGATTCAAGAGACCCAGTACTTC.

The rearrangement joins TRBV5-1 to TRBJ2-5, with 8 bases matching TRBD1. Germline CDR1 SGHRS, CDR2 YFSETQ. J was trimmed by 5 bases and V by 0 bases; bases with no gene match: 12. The CDR3 loop spans 17 amino acids. The CDR3, as DNA: TGCGCCAGCAGCTTGGAACCGACAGGGGCCCCTGGTGAGACCCAGTACTTC. This encodes CASSLEPTGAPGETQYF.